These 4 T cell receptor beta chains were all obtained from the same sample, sequenced in a study of shared clonotypes between healthy human individuals (dated by TCRdb to 2019 to 2021). The library was generated by the immunoSEQ multiplex PCR assay. TCRdb retrieved this table from immuneACCESS and kept in-frame rearrangements only. Not all clones are present; in checked studies, unresolved V genes account for under half, and no reason is known for the remainder. This sample gives approximately 2.5 million clones in total; over 85% of them show up just once. The top ten clones comprise 0.11% to 0.15% of the sample. Sequenced: naive CD4+ T cells sorted from blood. The label giving this sample's cell subset or site can be read as: CD45RA+ positively selected. The receptors here all came from a man aged 18 to 35 in good health.

CDR3 coding DNA: TGTGCCAGCAGCTCTCAAAGCGGGATTAGCACCGGGGAGCTGTTTTTT. Its translation: CASSSQSGISTGELFF. The chain carries TRBV7-9 and TRBJ2-2, with TRBD2 identical over 7 bases. This CDR3 spans 16 amino acids. V gave up 4 bases and J gave up 4 bases; unmatched junction bases: 9. CDR1 is SEHNR, CDR2 FQNEAQ, per germline (reference sequence).

The J gene is TRBJ2-1, the V gene TRBV5-6, with D perhaps being TRBD1 or TRBD2 (5 bases each). CDR3 length: 16 amino acids. V was cut by 3 bases and J by 2 bases, with 15 bases left in between. Germline V lookup: CDR1 SGHDT, CDR2 YYEEEE. The CDR3, as DNA: TGTGCCAGCAGCTGGGGGATTCGACCCACCTACAATGAGCAGTTCTTC. Its translation: CASSWGIRPTYNEQFF.

This clone was seen a few times. The rearrangement uses TRBV30 and TRBJ1-1; no clear D gene. Per the germline V gene, CDR1 is GTSNPN and CDR2 is SVGIG (reference sequence). The CDR3 is 14 amino acids. Trimming cost V 2 bases and J 0 bases, with 10 bases left between them. CDR3 loop: CAWSFGGLNTEAFF. CDR3 nucleotide sequence: TGTGCCTGGAGTTTCGGCGGATTGAACACTGAAGCTTTCTTT.

V and J are TRBV9 and TRBJ2-3; the match to TRBD1 covers 8 bases. Germline-derived CDR1 and CDR2 are SGDLS and YYNGEE. CDR3 size: 15 residues. V was clipped by 0 bases and J by 4 bases; unmatched bases: 4. For the CDR3, the DNA is TGTGCCAGCAGCGTAGGGACAGGGTATGCAGATACGCAGTATTTT. This codes for CASSVGTGYADTQYF.